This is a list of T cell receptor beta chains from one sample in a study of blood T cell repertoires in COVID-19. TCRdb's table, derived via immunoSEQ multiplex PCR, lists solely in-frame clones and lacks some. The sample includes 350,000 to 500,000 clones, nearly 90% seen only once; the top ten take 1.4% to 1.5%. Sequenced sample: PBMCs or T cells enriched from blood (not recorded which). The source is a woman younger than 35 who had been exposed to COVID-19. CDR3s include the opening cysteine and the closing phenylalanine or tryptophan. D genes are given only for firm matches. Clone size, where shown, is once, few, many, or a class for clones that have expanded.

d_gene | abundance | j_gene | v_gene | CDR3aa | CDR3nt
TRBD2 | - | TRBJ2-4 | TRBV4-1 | CASSQEGGGSGSLYIQYF | TGCGCCAGCAGCCAAGAAGGAGGGGGTAGCGGGAGTCTCTACATTCAGTACTTC
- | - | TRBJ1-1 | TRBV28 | CASSLRFRTEAFF | TGTGCCAGCAGTTTGAGGTTTCGCACTGAAGCTTTCTTT
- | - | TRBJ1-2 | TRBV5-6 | CASSSDRQSEDGYTF | TGTGCCAGCAGCTCGGATAGACAGTCAGAGGATGGCTACACCTTC
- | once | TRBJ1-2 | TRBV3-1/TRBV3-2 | CASSQGQFLYGYTF | TGTGCCAGCAGCCAAGGACAGTTTCTTTATGGCTACACCTTC
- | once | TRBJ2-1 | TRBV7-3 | CASSLTGQGTNEQFF | TGTGCCAGCAGCTTAACGGGGCAGGGTACCAATGAGCAGTTCTTC
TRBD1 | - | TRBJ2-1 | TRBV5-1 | CASSEGQGAYNEQFF | TGCGCCAGCAGCGAGGGACAGGGGGCCTACAATGAGCAGTTCTTC
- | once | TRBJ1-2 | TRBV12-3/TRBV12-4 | CASMGGTYGYTF | TGTGCCAGCATGGGCGGGACCTATGGCTACACCTTC
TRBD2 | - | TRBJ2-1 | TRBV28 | CASGKTSGSSYNEQFF | TGTGCCAGCGGAAAAACTAGCGGGAGCTCCTACAATGAGCAGTTCTTC
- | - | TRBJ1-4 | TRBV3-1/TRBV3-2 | CASSPAGGYEKLFF | TGTGCCAGCAGCCCTGCCGGGGGTTACGAAAAACTGTTTTTT
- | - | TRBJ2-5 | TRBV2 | CASSDRRNSPNQETQYF | TGTGCCAGCAGTGATCGAAGGAATAGCCCTAACCAAGAGACCCAGTACTTC
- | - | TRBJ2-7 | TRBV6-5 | CATDTGLGEQYF | TGTGCCACCGACACGGGACTCGGGGAGCAGTACTTC
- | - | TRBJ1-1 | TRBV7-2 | CASSLGLAVNTEAFF | TGTGCCAGCAGCTTAGGTTTGGCAGTGAACACTGAAGCTTTCTTT
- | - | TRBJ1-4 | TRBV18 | CASSPRQREKLFF | TGTGCCAGCTCACCCCGACAAAGAGAAAAACTGTTTTTT
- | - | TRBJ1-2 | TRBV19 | CASLDGDYTF | TGTGCCAGTCTGGACGGGGACTACACCTTC
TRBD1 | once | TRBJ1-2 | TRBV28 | CASSYPGTGTGYTF | TGTGCCAGCAGCTACCCAGGGACAGGCACCGGCTACACCTTC
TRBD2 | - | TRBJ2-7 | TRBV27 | CASSLRTSFSYEQYF | TGTGCCAGCAGTTTACGGACTAGTTTTAGCTACGAGCAGTACTTC
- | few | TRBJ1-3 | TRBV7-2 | CASSLQAGPGRPGNTIYF | TGTGCCAGCAGCTTACAGGCAGGGCCCGGGAGGCCTGGAAACACCATATATTTT
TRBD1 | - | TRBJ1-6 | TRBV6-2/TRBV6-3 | CASSWDSWSSYNSPLHF | TGTGCCAGCAGTTGGGACAGCTGGAGCTCCTATAATTCACCCCTCCACTTT
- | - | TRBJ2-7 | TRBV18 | CASSPRTVFHEQYF | TGTGCCAGCTCACCACGGACAGTATTCCACGAGCAGTACTTC
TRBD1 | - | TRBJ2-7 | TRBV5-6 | CASSLVGQGLSEQYF | TGTGCCAGCAGCTTGGTTGGACAGGGCCTTTCCGAGCAGTACTTC